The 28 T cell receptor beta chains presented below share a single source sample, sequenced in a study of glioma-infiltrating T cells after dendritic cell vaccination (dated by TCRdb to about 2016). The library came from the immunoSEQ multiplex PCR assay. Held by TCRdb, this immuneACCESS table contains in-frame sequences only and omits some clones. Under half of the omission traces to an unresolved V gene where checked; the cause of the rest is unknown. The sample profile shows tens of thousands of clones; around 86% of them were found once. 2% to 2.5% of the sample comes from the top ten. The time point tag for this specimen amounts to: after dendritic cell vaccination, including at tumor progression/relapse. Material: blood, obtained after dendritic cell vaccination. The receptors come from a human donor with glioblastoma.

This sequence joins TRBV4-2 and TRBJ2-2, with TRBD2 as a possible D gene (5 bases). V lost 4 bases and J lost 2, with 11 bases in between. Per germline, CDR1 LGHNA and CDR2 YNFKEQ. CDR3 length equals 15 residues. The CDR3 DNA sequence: TGTGCCAGCAGCCCGCCGGGGTTAAACACCGGGGAGCTGTTTTTT. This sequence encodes CASSPPGLNTGELFF.

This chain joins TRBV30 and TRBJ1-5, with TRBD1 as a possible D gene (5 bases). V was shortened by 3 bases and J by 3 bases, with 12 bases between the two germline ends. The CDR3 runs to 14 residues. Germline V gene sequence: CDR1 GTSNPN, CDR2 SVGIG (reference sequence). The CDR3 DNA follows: TGTGCCTGGAGGGGGCCAGAGTACAATCAGCCCCAGCATTTT. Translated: CAWRGPEYNQPQHF.

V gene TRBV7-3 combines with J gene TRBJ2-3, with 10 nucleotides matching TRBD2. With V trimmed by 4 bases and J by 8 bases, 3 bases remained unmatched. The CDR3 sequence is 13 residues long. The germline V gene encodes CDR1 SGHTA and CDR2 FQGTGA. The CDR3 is CASSSPSGSTQYF. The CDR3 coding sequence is TGTGCCAGCAGCTCCCCTAGCGGGAGTACGCAGTATTTT. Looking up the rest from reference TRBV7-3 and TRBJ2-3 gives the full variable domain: GAGVSQTPSNKVTEKGKYVELRCDPISGHTALYWYRQSLGQGPEFLIYFQGTGAADDSGLPNDRFFAVRPEGSVSTLKIQRTERGDSAVYLCASSSPSGSTQYFGPGTRLTVL.

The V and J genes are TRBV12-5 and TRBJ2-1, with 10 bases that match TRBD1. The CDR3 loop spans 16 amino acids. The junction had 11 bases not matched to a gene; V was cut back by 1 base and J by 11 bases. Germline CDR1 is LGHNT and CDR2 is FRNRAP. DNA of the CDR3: TGTGCTAGTGGTTTGGGGACAGGGGGTAAGTCATCGAAGCAGTTCTTC. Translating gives CASGLGTGGKSSKQFF.

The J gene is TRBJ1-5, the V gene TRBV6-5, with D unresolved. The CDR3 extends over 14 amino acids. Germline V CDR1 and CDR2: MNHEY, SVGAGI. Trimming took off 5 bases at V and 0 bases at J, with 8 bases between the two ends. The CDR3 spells CASSKQDSNQPQHF. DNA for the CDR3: TGTGCCAGCAGTAAACAAGATAGCAATCAGCCCCAGCATTTT.

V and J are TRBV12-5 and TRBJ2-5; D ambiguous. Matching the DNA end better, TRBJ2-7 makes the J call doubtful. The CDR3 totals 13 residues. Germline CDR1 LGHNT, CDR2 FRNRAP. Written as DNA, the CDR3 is TGTGCTAGTGATACTCAATCCTCCTACGAGCAGTACTTC. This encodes CASDTQSSYEQYF.

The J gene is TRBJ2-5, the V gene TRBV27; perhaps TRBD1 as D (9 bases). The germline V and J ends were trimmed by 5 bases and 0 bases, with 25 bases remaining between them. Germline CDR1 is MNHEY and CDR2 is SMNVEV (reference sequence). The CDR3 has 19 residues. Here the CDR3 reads CASSAWTGVSGTYQETQYF. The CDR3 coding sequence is TGTGCCAGCAGTGCCTGGACAGGGGTTAGCGGGACCTACCAAGAGACCCAGTACTTC.

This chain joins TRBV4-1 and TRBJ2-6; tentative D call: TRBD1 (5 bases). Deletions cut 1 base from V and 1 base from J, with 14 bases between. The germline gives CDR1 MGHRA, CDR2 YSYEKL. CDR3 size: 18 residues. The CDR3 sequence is CASSQVPPTVSGANVLTF. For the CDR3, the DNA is TGCGCCAGCAGCCAAGTACCCCCGACAGTTTCTGGGGCCAACGTCCTGACTTTC.

The CDR3 region has the DNA TGCGCCAGCAGCTTTAAGGGGGAGTACGAGCAGTACTTC. This encodes CASSFKGEYEQYF. The chain recombines TRBV5-1 with TRBJ2-7, with TRBD1 as a possible D gene (6 bases). V was pared by 2 bases and J by 4 bases, with 10 bases between. This CDR3 contains 13 residues. Germline CDR1 reads SGHRS; CDR2 reads YFSETQ.

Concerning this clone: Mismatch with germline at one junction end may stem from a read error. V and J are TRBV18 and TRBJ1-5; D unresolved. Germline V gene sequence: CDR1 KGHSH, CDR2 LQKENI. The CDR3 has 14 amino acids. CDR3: CASSPREGNQPQHF. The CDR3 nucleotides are TGTGCCAGCTCGCCACGGGAGGGCAATCAGCCCCAGCATTTT.

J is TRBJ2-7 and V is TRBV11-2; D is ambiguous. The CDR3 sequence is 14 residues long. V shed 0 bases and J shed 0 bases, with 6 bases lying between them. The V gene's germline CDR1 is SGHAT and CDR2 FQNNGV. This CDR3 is CASSLDPSSYEQYF. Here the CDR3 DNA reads TGTGCCAGCAGCTTAGATCCGAGCTCCTACGAGCAGTACTTC. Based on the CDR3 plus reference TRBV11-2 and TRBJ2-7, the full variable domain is EAGVAQSPRYKIIEKRQSVAFWCNPISGHATLYWYQQILGQGPKLLIQFQNNGVVDDSQLPKDRFSAERLKGVDSTLKIQPAKLEDSAVYLCASSLDPSSYEQYFGPGTRLTVT.

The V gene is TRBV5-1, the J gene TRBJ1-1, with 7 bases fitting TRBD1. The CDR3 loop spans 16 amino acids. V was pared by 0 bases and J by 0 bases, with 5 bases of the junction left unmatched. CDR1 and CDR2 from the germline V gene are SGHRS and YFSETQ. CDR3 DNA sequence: TGCGCCAGCAGCTTGGCCGCAGGGGGTATGAACACTGAAGCTTTCTTT. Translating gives CASSLAAGGMNTEAFF.

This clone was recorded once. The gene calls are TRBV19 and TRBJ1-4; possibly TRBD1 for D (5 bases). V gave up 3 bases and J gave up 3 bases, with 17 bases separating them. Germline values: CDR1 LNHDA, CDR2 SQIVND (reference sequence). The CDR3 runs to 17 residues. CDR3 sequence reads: CASSMNAWRGANEKLFF. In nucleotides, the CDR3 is TGTGCCAGTAGTATGAACGCGTGGCGGGGGGCTAATGAAAAACTGTTTTTT.

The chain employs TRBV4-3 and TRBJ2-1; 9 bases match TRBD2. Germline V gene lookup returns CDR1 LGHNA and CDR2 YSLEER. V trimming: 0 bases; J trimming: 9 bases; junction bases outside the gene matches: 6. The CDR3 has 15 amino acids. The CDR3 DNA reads TGCGCCAGCAGCCAAGATAGCGGGAGCCTTGGTGAGCAGTTCTTC. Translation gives CASSQDSGSLGEQFF.

The CDR3 sequence is CASSWGALQPKNIQYF. Written as DNA, the CDR3 is TGCGCCAGCAGCTGGGGAGCCCTCCAACCCAAAAACATTCAGTACTTC. The V and J genes are TRBV5-1 and TRBJ2-4, with D perhaps TRBD2 (5 bases). The CDR3 extends over 16 amino acids. CDR1 is SGHRS and CDR2 is YFSETQ in the germline V gene. Trimming pared 3 bases from V and 2 bases from J, leaving 15 bases between.

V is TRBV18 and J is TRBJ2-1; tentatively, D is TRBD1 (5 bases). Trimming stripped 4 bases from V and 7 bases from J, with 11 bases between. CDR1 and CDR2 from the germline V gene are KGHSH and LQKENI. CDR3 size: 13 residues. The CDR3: CASSQQAPNEQFF. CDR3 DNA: TGTGCCAGCTCACAACAGGCCCCAAATGAGCAGTTCTTC.

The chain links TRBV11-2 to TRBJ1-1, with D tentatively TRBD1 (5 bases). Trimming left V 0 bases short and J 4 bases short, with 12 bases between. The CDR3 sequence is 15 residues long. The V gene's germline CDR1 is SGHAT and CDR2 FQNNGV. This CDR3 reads CASSLDPGVGTEAFF. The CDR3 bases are TGTGCCAGCAGCTTAGATCCGGGGGTGGGCACTGAAGCTTTCTTT.

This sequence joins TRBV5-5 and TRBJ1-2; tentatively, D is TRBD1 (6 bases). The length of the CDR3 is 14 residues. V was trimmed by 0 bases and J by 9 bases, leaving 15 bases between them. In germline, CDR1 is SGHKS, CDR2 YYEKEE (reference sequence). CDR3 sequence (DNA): TGTGCCAGCAGCTTGGATTTACAGGGTAAAAGCTACACCTTC. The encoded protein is CASSLDLQGKSYTF.

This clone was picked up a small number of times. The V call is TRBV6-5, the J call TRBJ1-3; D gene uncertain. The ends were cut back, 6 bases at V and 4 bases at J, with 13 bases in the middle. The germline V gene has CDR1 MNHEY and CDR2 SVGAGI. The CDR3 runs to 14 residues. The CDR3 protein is CASSTRVEGNTIYF. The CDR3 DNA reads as TGTGCCAGCAGCACTAGGGTAGAAGGAAACACCATATATTTT.

CDR3 sequence: CASSQGDRGMVALHF. CDR3 coding DNA: TGCGCCAGCAGCCAGGGGGACAGGGGGATGGTAGCCCTCCACTTT. V is TRBV4-1 and J is TRBJ1-6; 11 nucleotides line up with TRBD1. The CDR3 consists of 15 residues. Trimming cost V 3 bases and J 14 bases; bases outside gene matches: 9. CDR1 and CDR2 from the germline V gene are MGHRA and YSYEKL.

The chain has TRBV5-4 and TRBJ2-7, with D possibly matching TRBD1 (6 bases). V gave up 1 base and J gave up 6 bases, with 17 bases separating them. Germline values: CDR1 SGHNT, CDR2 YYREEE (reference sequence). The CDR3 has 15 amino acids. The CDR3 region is CASSLPGQALGEQYF. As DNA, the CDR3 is TGTGCCAGCAGCTTGCCGGGACAAGCCCTCGGCGAGCAGTACTTC.

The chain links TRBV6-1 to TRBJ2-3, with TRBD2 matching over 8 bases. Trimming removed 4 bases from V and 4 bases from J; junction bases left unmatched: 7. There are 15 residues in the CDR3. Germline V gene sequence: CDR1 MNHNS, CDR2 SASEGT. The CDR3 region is CASSGSGSGADTQYF. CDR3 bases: TGTGCCAGCAGTGGCAGCGGGAGTGGGGCAGATACGCAGTATTTT.

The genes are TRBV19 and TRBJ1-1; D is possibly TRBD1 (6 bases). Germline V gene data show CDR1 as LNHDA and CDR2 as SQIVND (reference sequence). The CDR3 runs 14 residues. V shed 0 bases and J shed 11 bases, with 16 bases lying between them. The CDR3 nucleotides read TGTGCCAGTAGTATAGATCCGATTGGGGGCAGCGCTTTCTTT. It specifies CASSIDPIGGSAFF.

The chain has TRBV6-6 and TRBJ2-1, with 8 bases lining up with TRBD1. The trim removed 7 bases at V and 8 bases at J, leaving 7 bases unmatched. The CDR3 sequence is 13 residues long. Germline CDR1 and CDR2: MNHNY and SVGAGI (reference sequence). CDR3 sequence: CASIPQGVDEQFF. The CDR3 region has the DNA TGTGCCAGCATTCCACAGGGGGTGGATGAGCAGTTCTTC.

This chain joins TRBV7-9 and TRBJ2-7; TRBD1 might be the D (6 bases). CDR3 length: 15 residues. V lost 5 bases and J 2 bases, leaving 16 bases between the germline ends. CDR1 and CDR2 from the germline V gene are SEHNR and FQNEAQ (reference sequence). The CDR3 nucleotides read TGTGCCAGCAGCGGATCAGGGGTTTTCCCCTACGAGCAGTACTTC. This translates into CASSGSGVFPYEQYF.

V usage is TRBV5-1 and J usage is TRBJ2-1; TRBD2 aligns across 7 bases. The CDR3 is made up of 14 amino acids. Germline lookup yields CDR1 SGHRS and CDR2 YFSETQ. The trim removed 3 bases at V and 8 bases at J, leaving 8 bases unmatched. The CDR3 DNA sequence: TGCGCCAGCAGCTCTGGACTAGTAGTGGATGAGCAGTTCTTC. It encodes CASSSGLVVDEQFF.

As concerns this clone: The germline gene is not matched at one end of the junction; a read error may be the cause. CDR3 bases: TGTGCTAGCAGCGCCACGGGACTAGCGGGGGAAGAGACCCAGTACTTC. As protein: CASSATGLAGEETQYF. The gene calls are TRBV7-7 and TRBJ2-5; 14 nucleotides align to TRBD2. This CDR3 has 16 amino acids. CDR1 SSHAT and CDR2 FNYEAQ come from the germline V gene (reference sequence).

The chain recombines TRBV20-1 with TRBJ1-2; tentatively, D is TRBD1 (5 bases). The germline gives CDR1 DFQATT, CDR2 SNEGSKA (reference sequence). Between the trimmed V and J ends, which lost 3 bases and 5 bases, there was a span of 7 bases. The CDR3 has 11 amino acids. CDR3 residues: CSARGGYGYTF. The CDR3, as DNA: TGCAGTGCTAGGGGGGGTTATGGCTACACCTTC.